One and the same sample provided the 30 T cell receptor beta chains below, sequenced in a study of memory CD4+ T cells and cytomegalovirus serostatus. Single viable CD3+CD4+CD8-CD45RO+ cells were sorted as the memory CD4+ T cells. Some clones are missing from TCRdb's copy, which holds only in-frame ones; the method was immunoSEQ multiplex PCR. The data contain about 38,000 clones, less than 80% of them singletons. The source material was memory CD4+ T cells from blood. These receptors came from an adult in good health and CMV-seropositive.

The chain links TRBV6-7 to TRBJ2-7; 7 bases match TRBD1. TRBV6-7 is filed as an ORF, its function uncertain. This CDR3 comprises 14 residues. Trimming removed 5 bases from V and 4 bases from J; junction bases left unmatched: 8. The CDR3 DNA follows: TGTGCCAGCAGTCCTCGGAAGGGGGCATACGAGCAGTACTTC. This codes for CASSPRKGAYEQYF.

This sequence joins TRBV19 and TRBJ1-1; tentative D call: TRBD1 (6 bases). Germline V gene sequence: CDR1 LNHDA, CDR2 SQIVND (reference sequence). The CDR3 consists of 13 residues. The V end lost 7 bases, the J end lost 3 bases, and 12 bases lay between the germline ends. Here the CDR3 reads CASNREGDTEAFF. The CDR3 DNA sequence: TGTGCCAGTAACCGGGAGGGGGACACTGAAGCTTTCTTT.

This chain connects TRBV2 to TRBJ2-1, with TRBD1 identical over 9 bases. CDR3 size: 15 residues. V lost 5 bases to trimming and J lost 4 bases; unmatched junction nucleotides: 6. CDR1 and CDR2 from the germline V gene are SNHLY and FYNNEI. The chain's CDR3 is CASSLSGTGYNEQFF. In DNA, the CDR3 is TGTGCCAGCAGTCTGTCCGGGACAGGGTACAATGAGCAGTTCTTC. Full variable domain (missing parts from reference TRBV2 and TRBJ2-1): EPEVTQTPSHQVTQMGQEVILRCVPISNHLYFYWYRQILGQKVEFLVSFYNNEISEKSEIFDDQFSVERPDGSNFTLKIRSTKLEDSAMYFCASSLSGTGYNEQFFGPGTRLTVL.

The gene calls are TRBV7-3 and TRBJ1-2, with 7 bases aligning to TRBD1. The germline gives CDR1 SGHTA, CDR2 FQGTGA. The CDR3 has 14 amino acids. Trimming took 8 bases from V and 4 from J; bases not matched to a gene: 10. The CDR3 bases are TGTGCCAGCGGCAACCCGGGACAGCCCTATGGCTACACCTTC. This sequence encodes CASGNPGQPYGYTF.

The chain links TRBV5-4 to TRBJ2-5, with D maybe TRBD2 (5 bases). The CDR3 totals 14 residues. V shed 2 bases and J shed 5 bases, with 13 bases lying between them. From germline, CDR1 is SGHNT and CDR2 YYREEE (reference sequence). The CDR3 reads CASSFKTSSETQYF. The CDR3 DNA reads as TGTGCCAGCAGCTTTAAAACTAGTTCGGAGACCCAGTACTTC.

This clone turned up a few times. One end of the junction is discordant with germline, which a read error may explain. The chain recombines TRBV5-8 with TRBJ2-1, with TRBD1 matching 7 bases. Per the germline V gene, CDR1 is SGHTS and CDR2 is YDEGEE. The CDR3 covers 12 residues. CDR3 nucleotide sequence: TGTGCCAGCCGCTTGCCAGGGGGTGAGCAGTTCTTC. Amino acids: CASRLPGGEQFF.

The gene calls are TRBV7-8 and TRBJ2-2, with D possibly called TRBD1 or TRBD2 (6 bases each). The CDR3 contains 15 residues. Germline assignment: CDR1 SGHVS and CDR2 FQNEAQ. V lost 0 bases and J 4 bases, leaving 9 bases between the germline ends. The CDR3 loop reads CASSLAGGGTGELFF. CDR3 nucleotide sequence: TGTGCCAGCAGCTTAGCTGGAGGGGGCACCGGGGAGCTGTTTTTT.

In its sample, this clone was seen once. The gene calls are TRBV6-1 and TRBJ1-1, with 7 bases lining up with TRBD1. V was pared by 3 bases and J by 3 bases, with 7 bases of the junction left unmatched. Germline V CDR1 and CDR2: MNHNS, SASEGT. The CDR3 totals 15 residues. The CDR3 region is CASSDEGGAYTEAFF. The DNA for the CDR3 is TGTGCCAGCAGTGACGAAGGGGGCGCGTACACTGAAGCTTTCTTT.

The V call is TRBV19, the J call TRBJ2-7; 8 bases match TRBD1. There are 14 residues in the CDR3. Germline values: CDR1 LNHDA, CDR2 SQIVND (reference sequence). Trimming took 6 bases from V and 7 from J; bases not matched to a gene: 11. The chain's CDR3 is CASSQLRGLGEQYF. CDR3 in DNA: TGTGCCAGTAGCCAACTCAGGGGGCTAGGGGAGCAGTACTTC.

The chain combines TRBV9 with TRBJ2-1, with D perhaps assigned TRBD1 or TRBD2 (5 bases each). Germline-derived CDR1 and CDR2 are SGDLS and YYNGEE. This CDR3 has 16 residues. V dropped 0 bases and J dropped 9 bases, with 19 bases sitting between them. CDR3 loop: CASSVDATRGFGEQFF. CDR3 DNA sequence: TGTGCCAGCAGCGTAGATGCCACGAGGGGTTTTGGTGAGCAGTTCTTC.

CDR3 loop: CASSYSTGNYGYTF. As DNA, the CDR3 is TGTGCCAGCTCGTATTCGACAGGAAACTATGGCTACACCTTC. The rearrangement joins TRBV27 to TRBJ1-2; maybe TRBD1 (6 bases). The CDR3 contains 14 residues. Germline loops: CDR1 MNHEY, CDR2 SMNVEV (reference sequence). Trimming removed 8 bases from V and 2 bases from J, with 15 bases in between.

In this sample, this clone turned up a few times. DNA of the CDR3: TGCGCCAGCAGATTGACCCAAGAGACCCAGTACTTC. It yields the protein CASRLTQETQYF. The J gene is TRBJ2-5, the V gene TRBV5-1; no clear D. The germline V and J ends were trimmed by 5 bases and 1 base, with 6 bases remaining between them. CDR1 and CDR2 from the germline V gene are SGHRS and YFSETQ. This CDR3 region has 12 residues.

The gene calls are TRBV7-2 and TRBJ2-7, with TRBD1 as a possible D gene (6 bases). CDR1 and CDR2 (germline): SGHTA, FQGNSA. The CDR3 runs 14 residues. V was pared by 5 bases and J by 4 bases, with 15 bases between. The CDR3 reads CASSPGQTSYEQYF. The CDR3 DNA sequence: TGTGCCAGCAGCCCCGGACAGACTTCATACGAGCAGTACTTC.

The V gene is TRBV28, the J gene TRBJ2-3; 8 bases are a match to TRBD1. The germline V gene encodes CDR1 MDHEN and CDR2 SYDVKM. The CDR3 loop spans 13 amino acids. The ends lost 5 bases at V and 4 bases at J; junction bases unmatched: 2. CDR3 amino acids: CASSRTGPDTQYF. The CDR3, as DNA: TGTGCCAGCAGTCGGACAGGGCCAGATACGCAGTATTTT.

The chain links TRBV4-2 to TRBJ1-3; 7 positions agree with TRBD1. This CDR3 has 14 residues. The ends lost 3 bases at V and 7 bases at J; junction bases unmatched: 6. From germline, CDR1 is LGHNA and CDR2 YNFKEQ. Written as DNA, the CDR3 is TGTGCCAGCAGCCAGAACAGGGGTATGAACACCATATATTTT. This gives the protein CASSQNRGMNTIYF.

This clone was recorded once. This CDR3 is CASSITGLAVGETQYF. DNA of the CDR3: TGTGCCAGTAGTATAACGGGACTAGCGGTAGGGGAGACCCAGTACTTC. This rearrangement joins TRBV19 to TRBJ2-5; 11 nucleotides agree with TRBD2. The trim removed 2 bases at V and 5 bases at J, leaving 7 bases unmatched. The CDR3 spans 16 residues. Germline V gives CDR1 LNHDA, CDR2 SQIVND (reference sequence). The full variable domain, with the rest looked up from reference TRBV19 and TRBJ2-5, is DGGITQSPKYLFRKEGQNVTLSCEQNLNHDAMYWYRQDPGQGLRLIYYSQIVNDFQKGDIAEGYSVSREKKESFPLTVTSAQKNPTAFYLCASSITGLAVGETQYFGPGTRLLVL.

As concerns this clone: The same CDR3 is also encoded by other DNA sequences in this sample. This sequence joins TRBV7-2 and TRBJ1-5; D is ambiguous. This CDR3 region has 13 residues. The ends were cut back, 2 bases at V and 1 base at J, with 3 bases in the middle. CDR1 and CDR2 from the germline V gene are SGHTA and FQGNSA. The CDR3: CASSLSSNQPQHF. The CDR3 DNA is TGTGCCAGCAGCTTATCCAGCAATCAGCCCCAGCATTTT.

The V and J genes are TRBV5-5 and TRBJ1-1; D gene ambiguous. This CDR3 region has 11 residues. V lost 2 bases to trimming and J lost 6 bases, with 5 bases between them. Germline V gives CDR1 SGHKS, CDR2 YYEKEE (reference sequence). CDR3 region: CASSFMAEAFF. In DNA, the CDR3 is TGTGCCAGCAGCTTTATGGCTGAAGCTTTCTTT.

This clone occurred once. The V call is TRBV7-3, the J call TRBJ2-5, with D possibly matching TRBD2 (6 bases). The germline V gene encodes CDR1 SGHTA and CDR2 FQGTGA. The CDR3 covers 15 residues. V was clipped by 1 base and J by 1 base, with 10 bases between them. This CDR3 reads CASSLNGGTQETQYF. The CDR3 DNA reads TGTGCCAGCAGCTTAAATGGGGGGACCCAAGAGACCCAGTACTTC. The entire variable domain, with the rest obtained from reference TRBV7-3 and TRBJ2-5, is as follows: GAGVSQTPSNKVTEKGKYVELRCDPISGHTALYWYRQSLGQGPEFLIYFQGTGAADDSGLPNDRFFAVRPEGSVSTLKIQRTERGDSAVYLCASSLNGGTQETQYFGPGTRLLVL.

This rearrangement joins TRBV5-4 to TRBJ2-7; 8 positions match TRBD1. Germline V gives CDR1 SGHNT, CDR2 YYREEE (reference sequence). V dropped 5 bases and J dropped 1; count of bases not matched to a gene: 8. The CDR3 has 15 residues. CDR3 protein: CASRSDRGGSYEQYF. The DNA for the CDR3 is TGTGCCAGCAGGTCAGACAGGGGCGGGTCCTACGAGCAGTACTTC.

This clone was seen once. This chain links TRBV11-2 with TRBJ2-7; D is ambiguous. Looked up from germline, CDR1 is SGHAT and CDR2 is FQNNGV. The CDR3 is 15 residues long. V lost 0 bases and J lost 2, with 11 bases in between. CDR3 residues: CASSLEISAAYEQYF. In DNA, the CDR3 is TGTGCCAGCAGCTTAGAAATTTCTGCTGCCTACGAGCAGTACTTC.

This clone was detected only a few times. The identical CDR3 is also encoded by other nucleotide sequences in the sample. The genes are TRBV14 and TRBJ1-3; D remains ambiguous. From germline, CDR1 is SGHDN and CDR2 FVKESK. The CDR3 loop spans 14 amino acids. V was shortened by 4 bases and J by 2 bases, with 9 bases between the two germline ends. CDR3 DNA: TGTGCCAGCAGCCCCCTCGGGCCTGGAAACACCATATATTTT. Encoded protein: CASSPLGPGNTIYF.

The V call is TRBV7-8, the J call TRBJ1-2, with TRBD1 identical over 11 bases. This CDR3 is 16 amino acids long. Germline trimming cut 5 bases from V and 4 bases from J; bases unmatched to any gene: 9. Germline-derived CDR1 and CDR2 are SGHVS and FQNEAQ. CDR3: CASSSQGQGGSYGYTF. Written as DNA, the CDR3 is TGTGCCAGCAGCAGCCAGGGACAGGGGGGTTCCTATGGCTACACCTTC.

V is TRBV5-1 and J is TRBJ2-3, with D perhaps matching TRBD1 or TRBD2 (5 bases each). CDR1 and CDR2 from the germline V gene are SGHRS and YFSETQ. Trimming stripped 0 bases from V and 8 bases from J, with 16 bases between. The CDR3 is 15 amino acids. The CDR3 sequence: CASSLVVGEQGTQYF. DNA for the CDR3: TGCGCCAGCAGCTTGGTAGTAGGGGAGCAAGGTACGCAGTATTTT. Combining the CDR3 with reference TRBV5-1 and TRBJ2-3 gives the whole variable domain KAGVTQTPRYLIKTRGQQVTLSCSPISGHRSVSWYQQTPGQGLQFLFEYFSETQRNKGNFPGRFSGRQFSNSRSEMNVSTLELGDSALYLCASSLVVGEQGTQYFGPGTRLTVL.

This chain links TRBV5-6 with TRBJ1-1; 7 nucleotides align to TRBD1. V lost 5 bases and J lost 4; bases outside the gene matches: 5. Germline V gene sequence: CDR1 SGHDT, CDR2 YYEEEE. There are 13 residues in the CDR3. CDR3 in amino acids: CASRQGMGTEAFF. For the CDR3, the DNA is TGTGCCAGCAGACAGGGGATGGGCACTGAAGCTTTCTTT.

This rearrangement joins TRBV27 to TRBJ1-2; TRBD1 is a possible D gene (5 bases). CDR3 length: 13 amino acids. Germline V gene lookup returns CDR1 MNHEY and CDR2 SMNVEV (reference sequence). Trimming took off 1 base at V and 8 bases at J, with 11 bases between the two ends. This chain's CDR3 is CASSLWAGSGYTF. CDR3 DNA: TGTGCCAGCAGTTTATGGGCAGGGAGCGGCTACACCTTC.

V usage is TRBV4-1 and J usage is TRBJ1-6; D is unresolved. Trimming removed 0 bases at V and 10 bases at J, with 13 bases between. The CDR3 covers 15 residues. Looked up from germline, CDR1 is MGHRA and CDR2 is YSYEKL. For the CDR3, the DNA is TGCGCCAGCAGCCAAGAGGTCGGGGAGAGGTCACCCCTCCACTTT. It translates to CASSQEVGERSPLHF.

The chain has TRBV4-3 and TRBJ1-6, with D uncertain. This CDR3 has 16 residues. CDR1 LGHNA and CDR2 YSLEER come from the germline V gene. V lost 6 bases to trimming and J lost 6 bases, with 18 bases between them. The CDR3 is CASSEMSLSTNSPLHF. For the CDR3, the DNA is TGCGCCAGCAGTGAGATGTCGCTTTCAACTAATTCACCCCTCCACTTT.

The rearrangement uses TRBV11-3 and TRBJ2-3; 11 bases align to TRBD2. Germline V gives CDR1 SGHNT, CDR2 YENEEA. The length of the CDR3 is 20 residues. Losses at the gene ends were 5 bases for V and 6 bases for J; bases not matched to a gene: 22. In DNA form, the CDR3 reads TGTGCCAGCAGCGCCCGCCACCTTAGCGGGAGGGCTATTTGGGGGGATACGCAGTATTTT. Translating it yields CASSARHLSGRAIWGDTQYF. Looking up the rest from reference TRBV11-3 and TRBJ2-3 gives the full variable domain: EAGVVQSPRYKIIEKKQPVAFWCNPISGHNTLYWYLQNLGQGPELLIRYENEEAVDDSQLPKDRFSAERLKGVDSTLKIQPAELGDSAVYLCASSARHLSGRAIWGDTQYFGPGTRLTVL.

The V and J genes are TRBV14 and TRBJ2-7; the D gene is possibly TRBD2 (5 bases). The V end was cut by 1 base, the J end by 9 bases, with 16 bases between. The CDR3 sequence is 14 residues long. CDR1 SGHDN and CDR2 FVKESK come from the germline V gene. The CDR3 spells CASSQVGSRAWQYF. DNA for the CDR3: TGTGCCAGCAGCCAAGTTGGGTCGAGGGCCTGGCAGTACTTC.